These 32 T cell receptor beta chains were sequenced from one sample in a study of tumor-infiltrating lymphocytes in primary liver carcinoma. They got blood RNA out of unsorted whole blood and also pulled out germline DNA. TCR beta cDNA was made from approximately 500 ng total RNA with a constant-region primer. TCR beta libraries came from three nested multiplex PCR rounds using slightly modified ARM-PCR. With TRBV1-TRBV30 forward primers and a C-beta reverse primer, the first two PCR rounds were run for roughly 10 cycles each. TCRdb passed the multiplex PCR reads through MiXCR, listing each CDR3 protein once. The table has some 180,000 distinct CDR3 sequences, 50% to 75% seen once. Sequenced sample: peripheral blood. All receptors derive from a man aged 35-49 years with primary liver carcinoma and hepatitis B virus infection.

Details on this clonotype: Germline and junction disagree at one end, which may indicate a read error. The genes are TRBV11-2 and TRBJ2-7; weak D call: TRBD1 (5 bases). CDR3 length: 14 residues. Germline CDR1 reads SGHAT; CDR2 reads FQNNGV. CDR3 nucleotide sequence: TGTACCAGCAGCTTAACCGACAGAGCCTATGAGCATTACTTC. Translated: CTSSLTDRAYEHYF.

The rearrangement links TRBV4-1 to TRBJ1-1; unclear D gene. V was pared by 5 bases and J by 2 bases, with 12 bases between. The CDR3 contains 14 residues. The germline gives CDR1 MGHRA, CDR2 YSYEKL. CDR3 in amino acids: CASSDYTANTEAFF. DNA of the CDR3: TGCGCCAGCAGCGATTACACAGCTAACACTGAAGCTTTCTTT.

Comments on this clonotype: A clone one base away is much larger, so this may be a read error. The genes are TRBV11-2 and TRBJ1-5, with D hard to call. V was pared by 5 bases and J by 9 bases, with 14 bases between. The CDR3 spans 13 residues. CDR1 SGHAT and CDR2 FQNNGV come from the germline V gene. The CDR3 sequence: CASSTDGYRPQHF. The CDR3 coding sequence is TGTGCCAGCAGCACGGACGGTTATCGGCCCCAGCATTTT.

Comments on this clonotype: The junction and the germline gene differ at one end; a read error may be behind it. This chain connects TRBV29-1 to TRBJ2-1; D gene ambiguous. This CDR3 comprises 11 residues. CDR1 is SQVTM and CDR2 is ANQGSEA in the germline V gene. The CDR3 DNA reads as TGCACCGTCGTGGAATTTAATGAACAGTTCTTC. This translates into CTVVEFNEQFF.

The chain joins TRBV4-2 to TRBJ2-5; 8 bases line up with TRBD2. CDR3 length: 17 residues. J was trimmed by 5 bases and V by 4 bases; bases with no gene match: 15. Germline-derived CDR1 and CDR2 are LGHNA and YNFKEQ. CDR3 DNA sequence: TGTGCCAGCAGCCTAGAAGCCGTTGTGCGGGAGGCGGAGACCCAGTACTTC. Protein sequence: CASSLEAVVREAETQYF.

This clonotype was observed a few times. The chain carries TRBV6-6 and TRBJ1-4; D remains unclear. Germline CDR1 MNHNY, CDR2 SVGAGI (reference sequence). Deletions cut 6 bases from V and 5 bases from J, with 22 bases between. The length of the CDR3 is 17 residues. For the CDR3, the DNA is TGTGCCAGCAGCTGGGATGCGCTAGGTCACGTCAATGAAAAACTGTTTTTT. Residues: CASSWDALGHVNEKLFF.

A remark on this clonotype: The junction does not match germline at one end; this may be a read error. The CDR3 protein is CVSRSQGMNTEAFF. The CDR3, as DNA: TGTGTCAGCAGATCACAGGGTATGAACACTGAAGCTTTCTTT. V is TRBV12-3 or TRBV12-4 and J is TRBJ1-1; D possibly corresponds to TRBD1 (6 bases). CDR3 length: 14 residues.

Remarks on this clonotype: One base away lies a much larger clone, so this may be a sequencing read error. The CDR3 does not end in the conserved phenylalanine or tryptophan, so this is likely a read error. This chain links TRBV4-2 with TRBJ2-1, with 7 bases aligning to TRBD1. There are 15 residues in the CDR3. Germline CDR1 reads LGHNA; CDR2 reads YNFKEQ. Trimming took 0 bases from V and 9 from J; bases not matched to a gene: 8. The CDR3 loop reads CASSQDLVGGGEQFL. The CDR3 nucleotides read TGTGCCAGCAGCCAAGATCTTGTAGGGGGCGGTGAGCAGTTCCTC.

About this clonotype itself: One end of the junction is discordant with germline, which a read error may explain. The chain has TRBV11-2 and TRBJ2-7; maybe TRBD1 (5 bases). The CDR3 consists of 14 residues. Germline V gene lookup returns CDR1 SGHAT and CDR2 FQNNGV. The CDR3 sequence: CASSLIQQVYKQYF. In nucleotides, the CDR3 is TGTGCCAGCAGCCTCATACAACAGGTCTACAAGCAGTACTTC.

The V call is TRBV30, the J call TRBJ1-1; 11 bases fit TRBD1. Germline trimming cut 3 bases from V and 6 bases from J; bases unmatched to any gene: 3. Germline values: CDR1 GTSNPN, CDR2 SVGIG (reference sequence). There are 13 residues in the CDR3. For the CDR3, the DNA is TGTGCCTGGAGGGGACAGGGGGACTCTGAAGCTTTCTTT. It specifies CAWRGQGDSEAFF.

This clonotype occurred a few times. The chain links TRBV28 to TRBJ2-2, with D perhaps being TRBD1 or TRBD2 (5 bases each). V was pared by 3 bases and J by 6 bases, with 14 bases between. Germline V gives CDR1 MDHEN, CDR2 SYDVKM. CDR3 length equals 15 residues. This chain's CDR3 is CASSFWDREAGELFF. CDR3 nucleotide sequence: TGTGCCAGCAGTTTTTGGGACCGGGAAGCCGGGGAGCTGTTTTTT.

About this clonotype: The junction departs from germline at one end; a sequencing error may be responsible. The chain joins TRBV6-5 to TRBJ2-7; D perhaps matches TRBD2 (5 bases). Germline V lookup: CDR1 MNHEY, CDR2 SVGAGI. This CDR3 is built from 14 residues. The CDR3 here is CASLPRRSSYEQCF. The CDR3 DNA is TGCGCCAGCCTTCCTAGGAGGTCCTCCTATGAGCAGTGCTTC.

This rearrangement joins TRBV6-1 to TRBJ2-1, with D perhaps assigned TRBD1 or TRBD2 (5 bases each). Germline V CDR1 and CDR2: MNHNS, SASEGT. V was trimmed by 2 bases and J by 9 bases, leaving 17 bases between them. CDR3 length equals 15 residues. CDR3 amino acids: CASSEFPPEGSEQFF. The CDR3, as DNA: TGTGCCAGCAGTGAATTCCCTCCAGAGGGGAGTGAGCAGTTCTTC.

This clonotype was recorded at least ten times. The chain has TRBV29-1 and TRBJ2-3, with D tentatively TRBD2 (6 bases). V lost 3 bases and J 6 bases, leaving 13 bases between the germline ends. Germline V gene sequence: CDR1 SQVTM, CDR2 ANQGSEA. The CDR3 length is 13 residues. The CDR3 DNA sequence: TGCAGCGTTGATGGGGGGATGAGCGATACGCAGTATTTT. Translation gives CSVDGGMSDTQYF.

This chain connects TRBV28 to TRBJ2-5; TRBD1 agrees at 7 bases. V trimming: 0 bases; J trimming: 2 bases; junction bases outside the gene matches: 0. This CDR3 has 14 residues. Germline values: CDR1 MDHEN, CDR2 SYDVKM. The CDR3 DNA reads as TGTGCCAGCAGTTTATGGGGACAGCAAGAGACCCAGTACTTC. Translated: CASSLWGQQETQYF.

The chain has TRBV4-1 and TRBJ2-5; TRBD2 agrees at 7 bases. The trim removed 4 bases at V and 7 bases at J, leaving 9 bases unmatched. The CDR3 covers 14 residues. CDR1 and CDR2 (germline): MGHRA, YSYEKL. The CDR3 DNA is TGCGCCAGCAGCCGAATACCCTGGGAGGGGACCCAGTACTTC. Protein sequence: CASSRIPWEGTQYF.

The chain recombines TRBV4-1 with TRBJ2-5; the D call may be TRBD1 or TRBD2 (5 bases each). Trimming took off 4 bases at V and 5 bases at J, with 14 bases between the two ends. CDR3 length: 14 residues. CDR1 MGHRA and CDR2 YSYEKL come from the germline V gene. CDR3 bases: TGCGCCAGCAGCCCGAGGGGCAGCCGGGAGACCCAGTACTTC. Translated, it gives CASSPRGSRETQYF.

This clonotype has at least ten counts. The J gene is TRBJ2-7, the V gene TRBV6-6, with D unresolved. The CDR3 sequence is 13 residues long. Trimming stripped 4 bases from V and 3 bases from J, with 10 bases between. Germline CDR1 is MNHNY and CDR2 is SVGAGI (reference sequence). CDR3 nucleotide sequence: TGTGCCAGCAGTTTCGGACCGGACTACGAGCAGTACTTC. Protein product: CASSFGPDYEQYF.

This clonotype occurred many times. This chain joins TRBV11-2 and TRBJ2-3, with D tentatively TRBD2 (5 bases). The length of the CDR3 is 15 residues. Germline CDR1 SGHAT, CDR2 FQNNGV. The ends were cut back, 8 bases at V and 2 bases at J, with 17 bases in the middle. Written as DNA, the CDR3 is TGTGCCAGCCGCGCTCCCGAGCGGATCACAGATACGCAGTATTTT. Protein product: CASRAPERITDTQYF.

This clonotype was found a few times. This sequence joins TRBV7-8 and TRBJ2-1; TRBD2 matches at 11 bases. V was pared by 4 bases and J by 7 bases, with 9 bases of the junction left unmatched. The germline gives CDR1 SGHVS, CDR2 FQNEAQ. The length of the CDR3 is 16 residues. The CDR3 protein is CASSSIAGGPSNEQFF. CDR3 bases: TGTGCCAGCAGCTCAATAGCGGGAGGGCCTAGTAATGAGCAGTTCTTC. Full variable domain (outside the CDR3, taken from reference TRBV7-8 and TRBJ2-1): GAGVSQSPRYKVAKRGQDVALRCDPISGHVSLFWYQQALGQGPEFLTYFQNEAQLDKSGLPSDRFFAERPEGSVSTLKIQRTQQEDSAVYLCASSSIAGGPSNEQFFGPGTRLTVL.

A note on this clonotype: The CDR3 does not end in the conserved phenylalanine or tryptophan, so this is likely a read error. This chain uses TRBV30 with TRBJ2-7, with 8 bases matching TRBD2. V was pared by 2 bases and J by 2 bases, with 14 bases of the junction left unmatched. The germline V gene encodes CDR1 GTSNPN and CDR2 SVGIG (reference sequence). This CDR3 is built from 17 residues. The CDR3 DNA reads TGTGCCTGGAGTCCACCCCCTCGACTAGCGCAGACCTACGAGCAGTACTCC. Translation: CAWSPPPRLAQTYEQYS.

Concerning this clonotype: The missing conserved phenylalanine or tryptophan at the end of this CDR3 makes a read error likely. V and J are TRBV10-3 and TRBJ1-1; D is uncertain. V shed 6 bases and J shed 1 base, with 12 bases lying between them. The CDR3 has 14 amino acids. CDR1 and CDR2 from the germline V gene are ENHRY and SYGVKD. CDR3 residues: CAISVPGSNTEAFL. The CDR3 region has the DNA TGTGCCATCAGCGTTCCCGGGTCGAACACTGAAGCTTTCCTT.

This clonotype came up a few times. The chain carries TRBV6-6 and TRBJ2-7; D remains ambiguous. V lost 1 base, J lost 5 bases, and 12 bases lay in between. CDR1 MNHNY and CDR2 SVGAGI come from the germline V gene (reference sequence). This CDR3 spans 14 amino acids. In nucleotides, the CDR3 is TGTGCCAGCAGTTACTTGGGCCAATGGCACGAGCAGTACTTC. Its translation: CASSYLGQWHEQYF.

V gene TRBV12-3 or TRBV12-4 combines with J gene TRBJ2-3; possibly TRBD1 for D (5 bases). This CDR3 has 12 amino acids. V was cut by 5 bases and J by 5 bases, with 8 bases left in between. The CDR3 protein is CASSPRGDTQYF. In nucleotides, the CDR3 is TGTGCCAGCAGTCCTAGGGGAGATACGCAGTATTTT.

This chain joins TRBV12-3 or TRBV12-4 and TRBJ2-3, with D tentatively TRBD1 or TRBD2 (5 bases each). This CDR3 comprises 17 residues. Trimming took 2 bases from V and 2 from J, leaving 17 bases between them. CDR3 sequence: CASSLWAEGPSTDTQYF. CDR3 in DNA: TGTGCCAGCAGTTTATGGGCCGAGGGGCCCTCCACAGATACGCAGTATTTT.

The rearrangement links TRBV13 to TRBJ2-2; perhaps TRBD1 as D (6 bases). Looked up from germline, CDR1 is PRHDT and CDR2 is FYEKMQ (reference sequence). The CDR3 loop spans 17 amino acids. V lost 4 bases and J lost 4, with 19 bases in between. The CDR3 bases are TGTGCCAGCAGCTCCAACCCCGGGACACCGGGCACCGGGGAGCTGTTTTTT. Its translation is CASSSNPGTPGTGELFF.

This clonotype was observed many times. The rearrangement joins TRBV29-1 to TRBJ1-1; unclear D gene. The CDR3 runs to 13 residues. Trimming took 6 bases from V and 0 from J, leaving 11 bases between them. Germline CDR1 SQVTM, CDR2 ANQGSEA. Written as DNA, the CDR3 is TGCAGCGTCGATGACAACCTGAACACTGAAGCTTTCTTT. Protein: CSVDDNLNTEAFF.

The CDR3 here is CASSSGLVGPEGQFF. DNA for the CDR3: TGTGCCAGCAGCTCCGGACTAGTGGGACCCGAGGGGCAGTTCTTC. The chain couples TRBV11-2 to TRBJ2-1, with 7 bases aligning to TRBD2. The germline CDR1 and CDR2 sequences are SGHAT and FQNNGV. Unmatched junction bases numbered 15, after V lost 4 bases and J lost 12 bases. The CDR3 totals 15 residues.

Only a few counts were recorded for this clonotype. This rearrangement joins TRBV10-2 to TRBJ2-5; 7 positions agree with TRBD1. Per the germline V gene, CDR1 is WSHSY and CDR2 is SAAADI. The CDR3 has 14 residues. V was clipped by 3 bases and J by 5 bases; unmatched bases: 6. CDR3 nucleotide sequence: TGCGCCAGCAGTGAAGAGACAGGGAAGGAGACCCAGTACTTC. Translation: CASSEETGKETQYF.

As concerns this clonotype: This may be a read error, as it is one base from a much larger clone. CDR3 amino acids: CSGRDSKNIQYF. CDR3 bases: TGCAGCGGCAGGGACAGCAAAAACATTCAGTACTTC. This chain connects TRBV29-1 to TRBJ2-4; 7 bases fit TRBD1. Germline CDR1 reads SQVTM; CDR2 reads ANQGSEA. V gave up 7 bases and J gave up 3 bases; unmatched junction bases: 3. The CDR3 extends over 12 amino acids.

This clonotype was detected only a few times. One end of the junction fails to match germline, which may point to a read error. This chain links TRBV11-2 with TRBJ2-7; D is possibly TRBD2 (5 bases). Germline assignment: CDR1 SGHAT and CDR2 FQNNGV. The CDR3 extends over 18 amino acids. DNA of the CDR3: TGTGTCAGCAGCTTAGCCAAGTTCCCGGACTCGAGCTCCTACGAGCAGTACTTC. This encodes CVSSLAKFPDSSSYEQYF.

The chain uses TRBV12-3 or TRBV12-4 and TRBJ1-2; weak D call: TRBD1 (5 bases). The CDR3 extends over 13 amino acids. V was cut by 6 bases and J by 4 bases, with 12 bases left in between. CDR3 DNA sequence: TGTGCCAGCAGAAGAGGGACGTTCTATGGCTACACCTTC. Amino acid sequence: CASRRGTFYGYTF.